These 8 T cell receptor beta chains share one sample of origin, sequenced in a study of blood T cells in healthy people across ages. Using a J-beta primer mix together with a sample-barcoded 5' primer, a second PCR was run for roughly 7 to 12 cycles. TCRdb redid the calling of the 5' RACE reads with MiXCR, one entry per CDR3 protein. The table lists more than 1,400,000 distinct CDR3 sequences, 42% of them singletons. The sample taken for sequencing was blood. The origin of the receptors is a woman between 18 and 29 years old in good health.

CDR3 protein: CSASLPEPNEQYF. For the CDR3, the DNA is TGCAGTGCCAGTCTCCCGGAGCCCAATGAGCAGTACTTC. This chain uses TRBV20-1 with TRBJ2-5; D remains unclear. This CDR3 spans 13 amino acids. The ends were cut back, 6 bases at V and 11 bases at J, with 22 bases in the middle. Germline lookup yields CDR1 DFQATT and CDR2 SNEGSKA (reference sequence).

This chain uses TRBV29-1 with TRBJ1-2; unclear D gene. This CDR3 spans 15 amino acids. Trimming left V 6 bases short and J 5 bases short, with 22 bases between. Germline V CDR1 and CDR2: SQVTM, ANQGSEA. The CDR3 DNA follows: TGCAGCGTGGAGGCAACAGCCCGATTCGAGTATGGCTACACCTTC. It is translated as CSVEATARFEYGYTF.

This clonotype was observed once. This rearrangement joins TRBV7-6 to TRBJ1-5; possible D gene TRBD1, 5 bases. Trimming stripped 5 bases from V and 9 bases from J, with 20 bases between. This CDR3 contains 15 residues. Germline V lookup: CDR1 SGHVS, CDR2 FNYEAQ. CDR3 loop: CASSGLGALGGPQHF. In DNA form, the CDR3 reads TGTGCCAGCAGCGGCCTTGGGGCACTCGGTGGGCCCCAGCATTTT.

This chain joins TRBV20-1 and TRBJ2-2; 8 nucleotides align to TRBD1. Germline CDR1 DFQATT, CDR2 SNEGSKA (reference sequence). There are 13 residues in the CDR3. V gave up 6 bases and J gave up 5 bases; unmatched junction bases: 5. The CDR3 loop is CSAGQGATGELFF. The CDR3, as DNA: TGCAGTGCGGGCCAGGGGGCTACCGGGGAGCTGTTTTTT.

This clonotype was counted between two and nine times. This chain connects TRBV20-1 to TRBJ2-7; D possibly uses TRBD1 or TRBD2 (5 bases each). Germline lookup yields CDR1 DFQATT and CDR2 SNEGSKA (reference sequence). CDR3 length: 15 residues. Trimming shortened V by 2 bases and J by 4 bases, and 18 bases separated the two germline ends. The CDR3 DNA is TGCAGTGCTAGAAGCCCGGGGCAGGGTGGGTACGAGCAGTACTTC. This sequence encodes CSARSPGQGGYEQYF.

This clonotype appeared many times. At one end, the junction sequence differs from germline, possibly due to a read error. In DNA, the CDR3 is TGTGCCAGCAGCTTGGGTGGACTCGAGCAGTACTTC. It is translated as CASSLGGLEQYF. The chain is built from TRBV5-1 and TRBJ2-7, with D possibly being TRBD2 (5 bases). CDR3 length equals 12 residues. The V gene's germline CDR1 is SGHRS and CDR2 YFSETQ.

This clonotype came up a few times. The genes are TRBV6-5 and TRBJ1-2; D unresolved. The CDR3 covers 13 residues. CDR1 MNHEY and CDR2 SVGAGI come from the germline V gene. Trimming left V 2 bases short and J 5 bases short, with 9 bases between. The CDR3, as DNA: TGTGCCAGCAGTTACGTAGTGGGGTATGGCTACACCTTC. Its protein product is CASSYVVGYGYTF.

This chain uses TRBV20-1 with TRBJ2-1; D perhaps matches TRBD1 (5 bases). Deletions cut 5 bases from V and 0 bases from J, with 11 bases between. Germline CDR1 and CDR2: DFQATT and SNEGSKA (reference sequence). This CDR3 contains 14 residues. DNA of the CDR3: TGCAGTGCTCTACAGGAGAGCTCCTACAATGAGCAGTTCTTC. Its protein product is CSALQESSYNEQFF.